Presented here are 18 T cell receptor beta chains from one specimen sequenced in a study of T cell responses to AZD1222 COVID-19 vaccine. Libraries were prepared by immunoSEQ multiplex PCR; TCRdb keeps only in-frame clonotypes and omits some of them. The sample has over 110,000 clones; around 90% are singletons. The specimen was peripheral blood, collected on day 0 of AZD1222 vaccination. Receptors were obtained from an adult in good health.

This chain uses TRBV9 with TRBJ2-5; 14 nucleotides match TRBD2. V lost 0 bases and J lost 2; bases outside the gene matches: 3. The length of the CDR3 is 17 residues. In germline, CDR1 is SGDLS, CDR2 YYNGEE. CDR3 nucleotide sequence: TGTGCCAGCAGCGTAGGTGGGACTAGCGGGAGACAAGAGACCCAGTACTTC. This gives the protein CASSVGGTSGRQETQYF.

The chain has TRBV6-4 and TRBJ1-1, with a weak D call TRBD1 (5 bases). The CDR3 runs to 13 residues. Trimming took 6 bases from V and 0 from J, leaving 8 bases between them. Germline lookup yields CDR1 MRHNA and CDR2 SNTAGT. The CDR3 is CASRGQMNTEAFF. As DNA, the CDR3 is TGTGCCAGCAGGGGGCAGATGAACACTGAAGCTTTCTTT.

V and J are TRBV5-1 and TRBJ2-7; D unclear. The CDR3 has 12 amino acids. V gave up 0 bases and J gave up 13 bases, with 14 bases separating them. CDR1 SGHRS and CDR2 YFSETQ come from the germline V gene. CDR3 residues: CASSLDHEVVYF. The DNA for the CDR3 is TGCGCCAGCAGCTTGGACCACGAAGTGGTATACTTC.

The chain has TRBV5-1 and TRBJ2-3; maybe TRBD1 (6 bases). The CDR3 length is 16 residues. Germline lookup yields CDR1 SGHRS and CDR2 YFSETQ. The V and J ends lost 3 bases and 2 bases respectively, with 16 bases between them. CDR3 nucleotide sequence: TGCGCCAGCAGCTCATACCAGGGGTCATTCACAGATACGCAGTATTTT. It encodes CASSSYQGSFTDTQYF. The whole variable domain, filled in from reference TRBV5-1 and TRBJ2-3, reads KAGVTQTPRYLIKTRGQQVTLSCSPISGHRSVSWYQQTPGQGLQFLFEYFSETQRNKGNFPGRFSGRQFSNSRSEMNVSTLELGDSALYLCASSSYQGSFTDTQYFGPGTRLTVL.

CDR3 DNA: TGTGCCAGCAGCGCCACAGGGGATAGCAATCAGCCCCAGCATTTT. It yields the protein CASSATGDSNQPQHF. V gene TRBV7-9 combines with J gene TRBJ1-5; 7 nucleotides match TRBD1. This CDR3 is built from 15 residues. With V trimmed by 5 bases and J by 0 bases, 4 bases remained unmatched. Germline V gives CDR1 SEHNR, CDR2 FQNEAQ (reference sequence).

The chain carries TRBV6-1 and TRBJ2-1; D gene uncertain. CDR1 is MNHNS, CDR2 SASEGT, per germline. V dropped 10 bases and J dropped 5 bases, with 15 bases sitting between them. The CDR3 length is 13 residues. DNA of the CDR3: TGTGCCACCAGGCTCGACGGAAACAATGAGCAGTTCTTC. Amino acids: CATRLDGNNEQFF.

The chain has TRBV9 and TRBJ2-2, with no clear D. The CDR3 loop spans 13 amino acids. The germline V and J ends were trimmed by 0 bases and 6 bases, with 6 bases remaining between them. CDR1 and CDR2 (germline): SGDLS, YYNGEE. For the CDR3, the DNA is TGTGCCAGCAGCGTAGTAGGGTCCGGGGAGCTGTTTTTT. This encodes CASSVVGSGELFF. The full variable domain, in which reference TRBV9 and TRBJ2-2 provide the parts outside the CDR3, is DSGVTQTPKHLITATGQRVTLRCSPRSGDLSVYWYQQSLDQGLQFLIQYYNGEERAKGNILERFSAQQFPDLHSELNLSSLELGDSALYFCASSVVGSGELFFGEGSRLTVL.

The genes are TRBV11-2 and TRBJ2-4; D remains ambiguous. The germline V gene encodes CDR1 SGHAT and CDR2 FQNNGV. The CDR3 extends over 16 amino acids. Trimming left V 6 bases short and J 0 bases short, with 15 bases between. The CDR3 sequence is CASSNSRGVAKNIQYF. The CDR3 DNA follows: TGTGCCAGCAGTAATAGCCGCGGAGTAGCCAAAAACATTCAGTACTTC.

The gene calls are TRBV9 and TRBJ2-5, with 7 bases that match TRBD2. The length of the CDR3 is 14 residues. Germline CDR1 is SGDLS and CDR2 is YYNGEE. The V and J ends lost 2 bases and 1 base, in that order; junction bases with no gene match: 2. The CDR3 reads CASSVTSSQETQYF. CDR3 in DNA: TGTGCCAGCAGCGTGACTAGCTCCCAAGAGACCCAGTACTTC.

This chain connects TRBV6-4 to TRBJ1-5, with 9 bases that match TRBD1. Germline V lookup: CDR1 MRHNA, CDR2 SNTAGT. The CDR3 is 14 residues long. Trimming cost V 0 bases and J 9 bases; bases outside gene matches: 3. CDR3 protein: CASSDSTGGGPQHF. For the CDR3, the DNA is TGTGCCAGCAGTGACTCGACAGGGGGGGGGCCCCAGCATTTT.

The table lists this clone with a count of one. Its ends do not fully match the called genes, so a read error is possible. This chain joins TRBV12-5 and TRBJ2-7; D ambiguous. This CDR3 has 18 amino acids. Germline-derived CDR1 and CDR2 are LGHNT and FRNRAP. This CDR3 is CASGIVLSITLSSSEQYF. CDR3 DNA sequence: TGTGCTAGTGGGATCGTCCTATCGATTACCCTATCCTCCTCCGAGCAGTACTTC.

The chain uses TRBV6-5 and TRBJ1-5; D is ambiguous. The CDR3 sequence is 13 residues long. CDR1 and CDR2 (germline): MNHEY, SVGAGI. Trimming left V 6 bases short and J 3 bases short, with 9 bases between. CDR3: CASRAMPNQPQHF. The CDR3 DNA follows: TGTGCCAGCAGAGCAATGCCCAATCAGCCCCAGCATTTT.

V usage is TRBV6-2 or TRBV6-3 and J usage is TRBJ1-2; D may be TRBD1 (5 bases). Trimming shortened V by 2 bases and J by 1 base, and 8 bases separated the two germline ends. CDR3 length: 14 amino acids. From germline, CDR1 is MNHEY and CDR2 SVGEGT. The CDR3 DNA follows: TGTGCCAGCAGTTACGGGGCGCTTAACTATGGCTACACCTTC. Amino acid sequence: CASSYGALNYGYTF.

This chain joins TRBV3-1 (or the pseudogene TRBV3-2) and TRBJ1-2; 7 bases are a match to TRBD1. CDR3 length equals 14 residues. V lost 1 base and J lost 7; bases outside the gene matches: 6. The germline CDR1 and CDR2 sequences are LGHDT and YNNKEL (reference sequence). In DNA, the CDR3 is TGTGCCAGCAGCCAAGTGGCGACAGGGCCTGGCTACACCTTC. Translating it yields CASSQVATGPGYTF.

This chain connects TRBV11-2 to TRBJ2-7; 9 bases line up with TRBD1. Unmatched junction bases numbered 11, after V lost 5 bases and J lost 3 bases. The CDR3 covers 16 residues. The germline gives CDR1 SGHAT, CDR2 FQNNGV. CDR3 amino acids: CASSQIRDRASYEQYF. The CDR3 bases are TGTGCCAGCAGCCAAATCCGGGACAGGGCCAGCTACGAGCAGTACTTC. Supplemented by reference TRBV11-2 and TRBJ2-7, the full variable domain reads EAGVAQSPRYKIIEKRQSVAFWCNPISGHATLYWYQQILGQGPKLLIQFQNNGVVDDSQLPKDRFSAERLKGVDSTLKIQPAKLEDSAVYLCASSQIRDRASYEQYFGPGTRLTVT.

This chain links TRBV28 with TRBJ1-2, with D possibly being TRBD1 (5 bases). This CDR3 has 15 residues. CDR1 is MDHEN and CDR2 is SYDVKM in the germline V gene. V was shortened by 7 bases and J by 3 bases, with 18 bases between the two germline ends. Here the CDR3 DNA reads TGTGCCAGCATCCCCGGGACCGGGGCCCACTATGGCTACACCTTC. Translated: CASIPGTGAHYGYTF.

The chain is built from TRBV7-6 and TRBJ2-3; D may match TRBD1 or TRBD2 (5 bases each). The V end lost 6 bases, the J end lost 1 base, and 14 bases lay between the germline ends. The germline V gene encodes CDR1 SGHVS and CDR2 FNYEAQ. The CDR3 sequence is 15 residues long. The CDR3 coding sequence is TGTGCCAGCAGTCCCGGGACCGCACGCACAGATACGCAGTATTTT. This gives the protein CASSPGTARTDTQYF.

This rearrangement joins TRBV6-5 to TRBJ2-1; the D gene is possibly TRBD2 (5 bases). Between the trimmed V and J ends, which lost 0 bases and 0 bases, there was a span of 6 bases. The CDR3 spans 15 residues. Looked up from germline, CDR1 is MNHEY and CDR2 is SVGAGI. The CDR3 here is CASSYSGSSYNEQFF. The CDR3 region has the DNA TGTGCCAGCAGTTACTCGGGGAGCTCCTACAATGAGCAGTTCTTC.